These 8 T cell receptor beta chains were sequenced from one sample in a study of T-cell reconstitution after alpha-beta-depleted transplantation in children. It was with unique molecular identifiers that the TCRbeta library was prepared. TCRdb passed the PCR reads through MiXCR, listing each CDR3 protein once. The sample consists of about 420,000 distinct CDR3 sequences, 16% of them appearing once. Sequencing used PBMCs, mostly from graft donor cells, obtained 360 days after TCRalphabeta/CD19-depleted stem cell transplant. Receptor source: a boy under two years old who had a stem cell transplant for Wiskott-Aldrich syndrome, so the T cells may come from the graft donor.

This clonotype was picked up a small number of times. This rearrangement joins TRBV29-1 to TRBJ2-1; D unclear. The germline gives CDR1 SQVTM, CDR2 ANQGSEA. CDR3 size: 11 residues. V lost 7 bases, J lost 9 bases, and 13 bases lay in between. The CDR3 sequence: CSANRVPEQFF. CDR3 bases: TGCAGCGCCAACCGGGTGCCTGAGCAGTTCTTC.

This clonotype was seen a few times. This rearrangement joins TRBV5-1 to TRBJ2-1, with 7 bases lining up with TRBD2. The CDR3 is made up of 16 amino acids. Germline CDR1 reads SGHRS; CDR2 reads YFSETQ. The V and J ends lost 3 bases and 0 bases, in that order; junction bases with no gene match: 6. CDR3 DNA sequence: TGCGCCAGCAGCTCGTTAAGCGGGGACTCCTACAATGAGCAGTTCTTC. It codes for CASSSLSGDSYNEQFF.

This clonotype was seen a handful of times. CDR3 nucleotides: TGTGCCACCAGCAGGGATAATCAGCCCCAGCATTTT. Its translation: CATSRDNQPQHF. The rearrangement joins TRBV15 to TRBJ1-5; no clear D. V lost 3 bases to trimming and J lost 4 bases, with 4 bases between them. CDR1 and CDR2 (germline): LNHNV, YYDKDF (reference sequence). The CDR3 is 12 amino acids.

This clonotype was counted a few times. The chain joins TRBV10-3 to TRBJ2-3; D might be TRBD1 or TRBD2, each matching 5 bases. Germline V gene lookup returns CDR1 ENHRY and CDR2 SYGVKD. V was cut by 8 bases and J by 9 bases, with 18 bases left in between. This CDR3 has 13 amino acids. CDR3 sequence: CAIGVGEPITQYF. In nucleotides, the CDR3 is TGTGCCATCGGAGTGGGGGAGCCCATCACGCAGTATTTT.

V is TRBV11-3 and J is TRBJ2-1; D may be TRBD2 (5 bases). The CDR3 runs to 13 residues. V lost 5 bases to trimming and J lost 8 bases, with 13 bases between them. Germline loops: CDR1 SGHNT, CDR2 YENEEA. The CDR3 spells CASSTDSLHEQFF. As DNA, the CDR3 is TGTGCCAGCAGCACGGACTCTCTACATGAGCAGTTCTTC.

The chain is built from TRBV6-1 and TRBJ2-7, with D perhaps TRBD2 (6 bases). This CDR3 is 14 amino acids long. V gave up 8 bases and J gave up 2 bases, with 16 bases separating them. The germline V gene has CDR1 MNHNS and CDR2 SASEGT. This chain's CDR3 is CASEEGWRTYEQYF. The CDR3, as DNA: TGTGCCAGCGAGGAGGGGTGGAGAACCTACGAGCAGTACTTC.

The gene calls are TRBV20-1 and TRBJ1-5; 8 nucleotides match TRBD1. The V gene end was trimmed by 6 bases and the J gene end by 2 bases; junction bases not matched to a gene: 3. The germline V gene encodes CDR1 DFQATT and CDR2 SNEGSKA (reference sequence). This CDR3 comprises 13 residues. CDR3 region: CSARTGRNQPQHF. Here the CDR3 DNA reads TGCAGTGCCAGGACAGGGCGCAATCAGCCCCAGCATTTT.

This clonotype has only a few counts. In DNA, the CDR3 is TGTGCCATCAGTGAGAGGGGGACAGATACGCAGTATTTT. Translating it yields CAISERGTDTQYF. The V and J genes are TRBV10-3 and TRBJ2-3, with a weak D call TRBD1 (6 bases). Per germline, CDR1 ENHRY and CDR2 SYGVKD. V shed 2 bases and J shed 3 bases, with 6 bases lying between them. CDR3 length: 13 residues.